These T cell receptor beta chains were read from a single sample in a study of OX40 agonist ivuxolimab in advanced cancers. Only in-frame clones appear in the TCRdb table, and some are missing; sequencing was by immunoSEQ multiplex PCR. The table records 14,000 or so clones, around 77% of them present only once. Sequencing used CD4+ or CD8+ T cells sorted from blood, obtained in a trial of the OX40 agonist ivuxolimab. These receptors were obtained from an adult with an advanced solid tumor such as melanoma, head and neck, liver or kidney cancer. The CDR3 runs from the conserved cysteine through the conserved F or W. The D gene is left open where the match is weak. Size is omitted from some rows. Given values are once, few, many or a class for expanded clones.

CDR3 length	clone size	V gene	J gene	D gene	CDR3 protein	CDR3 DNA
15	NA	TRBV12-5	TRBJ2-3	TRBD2	CASGRSGRAEDTQYF	TGTGCTAGTGGTCGTAGCGGGAGGGCCGAAGATACGCAGTATTTT
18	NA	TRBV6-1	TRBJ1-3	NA	CASSERLGLLLVGNTIYF	TGTGCCAGCAGTGAAAGGTTGGGCCTGCTACTTGTTGGAAACACCATATATTTT
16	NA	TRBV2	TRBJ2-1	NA	CASSPESATASPEQFF	TGTGCCAGCAGTCCCGAGAGCGCCACCGCTTCCCCTGAGCAGTTCTTC
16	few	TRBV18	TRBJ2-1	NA	CASSPQADSSYNEQFF	TGTGCCAGCTCACCACAAGCGGACAGCTCCTACAATGAGCAGTTCTTC
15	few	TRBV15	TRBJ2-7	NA	CATSGFGGSSYEQYF	TGTGCCACCAGCGGCTTTGGCGGAAGCTCCTACGAGCAGTACTTC
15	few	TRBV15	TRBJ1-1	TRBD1	CATSRDRGRHTEAFF	TGTGCCACCAGCAGGGACAGGGGACGGCACACTGAAGCTTTCTTT
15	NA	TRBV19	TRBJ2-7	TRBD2	CASSGAHKREGEQYF	TGTGCCAGTAGTGGGGCCCACAAGCGGGAGGGCGAGCAGTACTTC
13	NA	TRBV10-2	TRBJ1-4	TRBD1	CAAGDRTNEKLFF	TGCGCCGCCGGGGACAGAACTAATGAAAAACTGTTTTTT
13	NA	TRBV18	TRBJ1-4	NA	CASSPPGGEKLFF	TGTGCCAGCTCACCTCCGGGAGGGGAAAAACTGTTTTTT
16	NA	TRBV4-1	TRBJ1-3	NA	CASSQGRADSGNTIYF	TGCGCCAGCAGCCAAGGACGGGCGGACTCTGGAAACACCATATATTTT
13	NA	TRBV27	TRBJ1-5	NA	CASSLLENQPQHF	TGTGCCAGCAGTTTACTTGAAAATCAGCCCCAGCATTTT
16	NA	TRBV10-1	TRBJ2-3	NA	CASSEGSAFGTDTQYF	TGCGCCAGCAGTGAAGGGAGCGCTTTCGGCACAGATACGCAGTATTTT
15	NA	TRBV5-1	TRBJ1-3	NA	CASSLTIGFGNTIYF	TGCGCCAGCAGCCTAACTATTGGTTTCGGAAACACCATATATTTT
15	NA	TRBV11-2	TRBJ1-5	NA	CASINRADGNQPQHF	TGTGCCAGCATCAATCGGGCGGACGGGAATCAGCCCCAGCATTTT
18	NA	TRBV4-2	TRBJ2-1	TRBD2	CASSLGTSGTLGYNEQFF	TGTGCCAGCAGCCTCGGGACTAGCGGGACCTTGGGGTACAATGAGCAGTTCTTC
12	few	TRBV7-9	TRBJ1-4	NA	CASSYQNEKLFF	TGTGCCAGCAGCTACCAAAATGAAAAACTGTTTTTT
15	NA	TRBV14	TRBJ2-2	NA	CASSQAGAGSGELFF	TGTGCCAGCAGCCAAGCGGGAGCCGGGTCCGGGGAGCTGTTTTTT
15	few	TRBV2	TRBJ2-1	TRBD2	CASSEPGLGYNEQFF	TGTGCCAGCAGTGAACCGGGACTAGGCTACAATGAGCAGTTCTTC
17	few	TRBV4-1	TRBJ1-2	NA	CASSQDMQGGPIYGYTF	TGCGCCAGCAGCCAAGATATGCAGGGAGGGCCGATCTATGGCTACACCTTC
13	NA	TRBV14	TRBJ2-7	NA	CASSRWTPYEQYF	TGTGCCAGCAGCCGATGGACGCCCTACGAGCAGTACTTC
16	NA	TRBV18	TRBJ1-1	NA	CASSPREAGMNTEAFF	TGTGCCAGCTCACCACGTGAGGCAGGGATGAACACTGAAGCTTTCTTT
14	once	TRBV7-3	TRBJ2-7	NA	CASSLVGSTYEQYF	TGTGCCAGCAGCTTAGTTGGTTCCACGTACGAGCAGTACTTC
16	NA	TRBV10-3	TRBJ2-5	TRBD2	CAIRDGTSGSEETQYF	TGTGCCATCAGGGACGGGACTAGCGGGAGTGAAGAGACCCAGTACTTC
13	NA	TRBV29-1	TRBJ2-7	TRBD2	CSGFGGSDHEQYF	TGCAGCGGATTCGGCGGGAGCGACCACGAGCAGTACTTC
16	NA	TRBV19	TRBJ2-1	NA	CASSLWGGGSYNEQFF	TGTGCCAGTAGTCTATGGGGTGGGGGGTCCTACAATGAGCAGTTCTTC
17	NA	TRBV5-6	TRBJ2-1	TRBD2	CASSPPLTSGSYNEQFF	TGTGCCAGCAGCCCCCCGCTGACTAGCGGGAGTTACAATGAGCAGTTCTTC
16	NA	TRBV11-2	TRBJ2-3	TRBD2	CASSLGAGVVTDTQYF	TGTGCCAGCAGCTTAGGGGCGGGAGTGGTTACAGATACGCAGTATTTT
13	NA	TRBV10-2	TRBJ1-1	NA	CASSESGGTEAFF	TGCGCCAGCAGTGAGTCGGGGGGGACTGAAGCTTTCTTT
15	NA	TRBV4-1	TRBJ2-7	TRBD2	CASSQSSGTVDEQYF	TGCGCCAGCAGCCAATCTAGCGGGACGGTGGACGAGCAGTACTTC
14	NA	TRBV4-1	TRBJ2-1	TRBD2	CASSQGLAENEQFF	TGCGCCAGCAGCCAAGGGCTAGCGGAAAATGAGCAGTTCTTC
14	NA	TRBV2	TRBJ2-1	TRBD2	CASKAGLADNEQFF	TGTGCCAGCAAGGCGGGACTAGCCGACAATGAGCAGTTCTTC
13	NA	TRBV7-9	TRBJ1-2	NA	CASSFPRSEGYTF	TGTGCCAGCAGCTTCCCCAGGTCCGAAGGCTACACCTTC
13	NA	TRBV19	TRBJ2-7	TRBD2	CASGDGSPYEQYF	TGTGCTAGCGGGGACGGCTCCCCCTACGAGCAGTACTTC
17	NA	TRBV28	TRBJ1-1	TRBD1	CASTTRDRGPLYTEAFF	TGTGCCAGCACTACCCGAGACAGGGGGCCTTTGTACACTGAAGCTTTCTTT
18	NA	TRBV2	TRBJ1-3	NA	CASSVGAEHLFGGNTIYF	TGTGCCAGCAGTGTTGGAGCAGAGCATCTTTTTGGAGGAAACACCATATATTTT
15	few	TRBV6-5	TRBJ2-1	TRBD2	CASSPSGRGNNEQFF	TGTGCCAGCAGCCCTAGCGGGAGGGGAAACAATGAGCAGTTCTTC
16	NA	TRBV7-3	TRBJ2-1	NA	CASSLYREAPYNEQFF	TGTGCCAGCAGCTTATATAGGGAGGCCCCCTACAATGAGCAGTTCTTC
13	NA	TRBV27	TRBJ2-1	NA	CASRSGGYNEQFF	TGTGCCAGCAGATCCGGGGGATACAATGAGCAGTTCTTC
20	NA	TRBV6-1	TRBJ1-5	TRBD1	CASSERTSGTGEYSNQPQHF	TGTGCCAGCAGTGAAAGGACTTCCGGGACAGGAGAATATAGCAATCAGCCCCAGCATTTT
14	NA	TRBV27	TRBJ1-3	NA	CASSSGNSGNTIYF	TGTGCCAGCAGTTCAGGGAACTCTGGAAACACCATATATTTT
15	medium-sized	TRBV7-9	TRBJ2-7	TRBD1	CASRLTGTGLHEQYF	TGTGCCAGCAGGTTGACCGGGACAGGTCTCCACGAGCAGTACTTC
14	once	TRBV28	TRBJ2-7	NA	CASSLPGASYEQYF	TGTGCCAGCAGTTTGCCCGGTGCGTCCTACGAGCAGTACTTC
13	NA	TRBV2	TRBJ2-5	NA	CASSDPGTETQYF	TGTGCCAGCAGTGACCCAGGGACAGAGACCCAGTACTTC
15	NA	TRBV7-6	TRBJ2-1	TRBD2	CASSSGLAANNEQFF	TGTGCCAGCAGCTCGGGACTAGCGGCAAACAATGAGCAGTTCTTC
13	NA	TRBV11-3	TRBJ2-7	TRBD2	CASSYPSGYEQYF	TGTGCCAGCAGCTATCCTAGCGGCTACGAGCAGTACTTC
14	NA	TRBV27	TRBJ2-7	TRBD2	CASTLSGRTHEQYF	TGTGCCAGCACCCTGAGCGGGAGGACCCACGAGCAGTACTTC
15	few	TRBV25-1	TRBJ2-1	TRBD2	CASSDRGLGRNEQFF	TGTGCCAGCAGTGATCGGGGACTAGGGCGCAATGAGCAGTTCTTC
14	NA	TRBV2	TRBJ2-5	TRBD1	CASSPGTGVETQYF	TGTGCCAGCAGCCCCGGGACAGGTGTAGAGACCCAGTACTTC
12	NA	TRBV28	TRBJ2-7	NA	CASSTDGDEQYF	TGTGCCAGCAGTACGGACGGGGACGAGCAGTACTTC
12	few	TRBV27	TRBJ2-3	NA	CASSLSRDTQYF	TGTGCCAGCAGTTTATCGAGAGATACGCAGTATTTT
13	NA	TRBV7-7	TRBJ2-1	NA	CASSPGGYNEQFF	TGTGCTAGCAGCCCAGGTGGATACAATGAGCAGTTCTTC